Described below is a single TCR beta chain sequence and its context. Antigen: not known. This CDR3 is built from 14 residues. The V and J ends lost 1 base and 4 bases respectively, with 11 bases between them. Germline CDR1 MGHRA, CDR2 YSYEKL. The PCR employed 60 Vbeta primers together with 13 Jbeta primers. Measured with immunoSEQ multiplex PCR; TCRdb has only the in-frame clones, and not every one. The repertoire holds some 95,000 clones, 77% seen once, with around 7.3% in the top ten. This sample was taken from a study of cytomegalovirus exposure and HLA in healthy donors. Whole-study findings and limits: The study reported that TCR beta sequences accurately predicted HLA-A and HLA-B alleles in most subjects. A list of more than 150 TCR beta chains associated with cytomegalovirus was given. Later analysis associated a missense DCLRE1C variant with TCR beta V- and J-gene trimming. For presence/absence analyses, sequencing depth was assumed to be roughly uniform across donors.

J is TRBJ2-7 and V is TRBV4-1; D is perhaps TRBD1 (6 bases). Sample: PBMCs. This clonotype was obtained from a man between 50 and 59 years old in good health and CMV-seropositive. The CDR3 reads CASSQAETGYEQYF. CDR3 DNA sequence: TGCGCCAGCAGCCAAGCGGAGACAGGATACGAGCAGTACTTC.